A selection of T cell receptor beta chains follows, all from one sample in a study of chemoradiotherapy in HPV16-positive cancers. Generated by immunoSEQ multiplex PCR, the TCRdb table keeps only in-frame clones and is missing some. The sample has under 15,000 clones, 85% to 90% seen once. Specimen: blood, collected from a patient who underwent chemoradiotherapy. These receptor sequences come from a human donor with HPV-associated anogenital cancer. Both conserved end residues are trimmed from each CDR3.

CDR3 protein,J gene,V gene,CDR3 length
ASSLRDRALEQY,TRBJ2-7,TRBV5-1,12
ASSLSSQARTEAF,TRBJ1-1,TRBV27,13
ASSDPNRKDTEAF,TRBJ1-1,TRBV6-1,13
SARAVNEQF,TRBJ2-1,TRBV20-1,9
ASSPVRNRGQETQY,TRBJ2-5,TRBV18,14
ASNSNGAPPVNEQF,TRBJ2-1,TRBV9,14
ASSDDRAYQPQH,TRBJ1-5,TRBV6-1,12
ASSLAGEIYGYT,TRBJ1-2,TRBV7-9,12
ASSEERGGLNGGELF,TRBJ2-2,TRBV10-1,15
ASRGPRYEQY,TRBJ2-7,TRBV7-9,10
ASSSMTGKETQY,TRBJ2-5,TRBV11-2,12
ASSHQAEGAFGYT,TRBJ1-2,TRBV14,13
AWSRSTVSYEQY,TRBJ2-7,TRBV30,12
ASLTGGRGYGYT,TRBJ1-2,TRBV6-1,12
ASSFDTEAF,TRBJ1-1,TRBV7-8,9
ASGREGNTIY,TRBJ1-3,TRBV6-6,10
ASSVGATGLYAF,TRBJ1-1,TRBV9,12
ASSPKGGDTEAF,TRBJ1-1,TRBV5-4,12
ASSKGVQETQY,TRBJ2-5,TRBV18,11
ASSDTGTVNTEAF,TRBJ1-1,TRBV2,13
ASSFGTGVNEKLF,TRBJ1-4,TRBV11-2,13
ASKVTPNTEAF,TRBJ1-1,TRBV7-3,11
ASSIDRAQEQF,TRBJ2-1,TRBV19,11
ASSLGVGRNGYT,TRBJ1-2,TRBV7-2,12
SVLAEGSSYEQY,TRBJ2-7,TRBV29-1,12
ASSISVGSEAF,TRBJ1-1,TRBV19,11
ASSLHRTGDYGYT,TRBJ1-2,TRBV7-9,13
ASSLQGDYGYT,TRBJ1-2,TRBV5-1,11
ASSPRWLGQF,TRBJ2-1,TRBV5-5,10
ATSRGRSNQPQH,TRBJ1-5,TRBV15,12
ASSADRDERWPQH,TRBJ1-5,TRBV4-2,13
ASSLGGLAAEQF,TRBJ2-1,TRBV7-9,12
ASSPAEIPLSTTGELF,TRBJ2-2,TRBV7-7,16
ASSVGADPYEQY,TRBJ2-7,TRBV9,12
ASSFGGGETQY,TRBJ2-5,TRBV5-4,11
ASSHRGQGTEAF,TRBJ1-1,TRBV19,12
ASSFGGPEAF,TRBJ1-1,TRBV5-4,10
ASSLGGSSYEQY,TRBJ2-7,TRBV5-4,12
ASSEWQGAGELF,TRBJ2-2,TRBV10-1,12
ASSLDRAYEQY,TRBJ2-7,TRBV5-1,11
ASSLGTGRF,TRBJ1-1,TRBV19,9
ASSPRGNYNEQF,TRBJ2-1,TRBV5-1,12
ASATGTGETQY,TRBJ2-5,TRBV7-3,11
ASSPGLGTVNTEAF,TRBJ1-1,TRBV19,14
ASSHDGVRDIQY,TRBJ2-4,TRBV4-1,12
SSLGRVETQY,TRBJ2-5,TRBV29-1,10
ASRQNNYGYT,TRBJ1-2,TRBV2,10
SATPFDREGGYT,TRBJ1-2,TRBV29-1,12
ASSRTGGFSFPAYEQY,TRBJ2-7,TRBV2,16
ASSQGQGNEKLF,TRBJ1-4,TRBV4-2,12
ASSLAEWLGNTIY,TRBJ1-3,TRBV7-2,13
ASRRTGGINQPQH,TRBJ1-5,TRBV19,13
ASSLQGGDTIY,TRBJ1-3,TRBV5-1,11
ASSRTSGGEQETQY,TRBJ2-5,TRBV19,14
ASSLGDPGGFEKLF,TRBJ1-4,TRBV7-9,14
ASSLGEPGGEQF,TRBJ2-1,TRBV5-1,12